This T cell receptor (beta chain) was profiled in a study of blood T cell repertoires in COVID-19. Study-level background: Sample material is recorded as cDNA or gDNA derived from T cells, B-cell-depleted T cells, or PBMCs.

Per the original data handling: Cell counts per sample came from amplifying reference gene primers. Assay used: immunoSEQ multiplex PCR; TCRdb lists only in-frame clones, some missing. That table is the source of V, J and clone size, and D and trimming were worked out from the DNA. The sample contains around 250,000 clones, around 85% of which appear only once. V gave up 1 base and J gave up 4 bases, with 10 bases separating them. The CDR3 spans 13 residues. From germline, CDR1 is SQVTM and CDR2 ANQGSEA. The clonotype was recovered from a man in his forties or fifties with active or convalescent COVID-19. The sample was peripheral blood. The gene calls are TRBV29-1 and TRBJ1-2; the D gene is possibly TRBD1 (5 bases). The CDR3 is CSVEGGVAYGYTF. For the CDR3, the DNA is TGCAGCGTTGAAGGGGGGGTCGCCTATGGCTACACCTTC.